These 31 T cell receptor beta chains originate from one sample sequenced in a study of blood T cell repertoires in COVID-19. TCRdb's copy holds only in-frame clones and misses some; the assay was immunoSEQ multiplex PCR. The sample yields about 160,000 clones, more than 75% seen once. Source material: peripheral blood. These receptors were collected from a man aged 55 to 69 with active or convalescent COVID-19.

This clone has only one observation. The chain combines TRBV10-3 with TRBJ1-5, with a possible D match to TRBD1 (5 bases). V lost 3 bases and J lost 1, with 10 bases in between. The CDR3 contains 15 residues. Germline lookup yields CDR1 ENHRY and CDR2 SYGVKD. The CDR3 region has the DNA TGTGCCATCAGTGACCAGGGCCCAAGCAATCAGCCCCAGCATTTT. It codes for CAISDQGPSNQPQHF.

This chain links TRBV2 with TRBJ2-7, with D possibly being TRBD2 (6 bases). The CDR3 runs 16 residues. Germline V gene sequence: CDR1 SNHLY, CDR2 FYNNEI. V was pared by 4 bases and J by 2 bases, with 18 bases between. The CDR3 DNA reads TGTGCCAGCAGTGTTAATGGACACGGAGGGACCTACGAGCAGTACTTC. Translation gives CASSVNGHGGTYEQYF.

The chain links TRBV19 to TRBJ1-6, with D tentatively TRBD1 (5 bases). Germline values: CDR1 LNHDA, CDR2 SQIVND (reference sequence). The CDR3 spans 13 residues. V was trimmed by 6 bases and J by 10 bases, leaving 13 bases between them. The CDR3 nucleotides are TGTGCCAGTAGGGCAGGGTCCGACTCACCCCTCCACTTT. As protein: CASRAGSDSPLHF.

V usage is TRBV2 and J usage is TRBJ1-2, with a weak D call TRBD1 (5 bases). Germline values: CDR1 SNHLY, CDR2 FYNNEI. The CDR3 is made up of 13 amino acids. V gave up 7 bases and J gave up 2 bases, with 11 bases separating them. Here the CDR3 DNA reads TGTGCCAGCACCGACAGTCAAAACTATGGCTACACCTTC. It encodes CASTDSQNYGYTF.

The gene calls are TRBV4-1 and TRBJ1-1; D possibly corresponds to TRBD1 (5 bases). The V end was cut by 0 bases, the J end by 3 bases, with 11 bases between. Germline CDR1 is MGHRA and CDR2 is YSYEKL. The CDR3 loop spans 15 amino acids. The CDR3 DNA sequence: TGCGCCAGCAGCCAAGAAGAGGGGAGGGACACTGAAGCTTTCTTT. This gives the protein CASSQEEGRDTEAFF.

The chain uses TRBV3-1 (or the pseudogene TRBV3-2) and TRBJ2-5; D call uncertain. Looked up from germline, CDR1 is LGHDT and CDR2 is YNNKEL (reference sequence). There are 15 residues in the CDR3. The germline V and J ends were trimmed by 2 bases and 3 bases, with 13 bases remaining between them. This CDR3 reads CASSQPVTVKETQYF. Here the CDR3 DNA reads TGTGCCAGCAGCCAACCAGTGACTGTTAAAGAGACCCAGTACTTC.

The chain has TRBV7-2 and TRBJ1-2; D unresolved. The CDR3 consists of 14 residues. V was cut by 3 bases and J by 4 bases, with 12 bases left in between. Germline V gives CDR1 SGHTA, CDR2 FQGNSA. The CDR3, as DNA: TGTGCCAGCAGCTTGCTGGACGGACTCTATGGCTACACCTTC. It specifies CASSLLDGLYGYTF.

As for this clone: At the DNA level, this CDR3 is encoded by other sequences in the same sample as well. V and J are TRBV9 and TRBJ1-1; 9 bases line up with TRBD1. V gave up 5 bases and J gave up 5 bases; unmatched junction bases: 19. The CDR3 has 18 residues. Germline V gene lookup returns CDR1 SGDLS and CDR2 YYNGEE. The CDR3 spells CASSAETGGPRPETEAFF. CDR3 nucleotides: TGTGCCAGCAGTGCCGAGACAGGGGGACCACGCCCTGAAACTGAAGCTTTCTTT.

This chain joins TRBV5-4 and TRBJ1-3; no definite D call. Germline V gene lookup returns CDR1 SGHNT and CDR2 YYREEE (reference sequence). This CDR3 comprises 15 residues. V gave up 0 bases and J gave up 0 bases, with 7 bases separating them. The CDR3 protein is CASSLEQNSGNTIYF. The CDR3 DNA reads TGTGCCAGCAGCTTGGAACAGAACTCTGGAAACACCATATATTTT.

The V and J genes are TRBV5-1 and TRBJ1-1, with 7 bases fitting TRBD1. J lost 6 bases, V lost 8 bases, and 13 bases had no gene match. There are 14 residues in the CDR3. In germline, CDR1 is SGHRS, CDR2 YFSETQ. As DNA, the CDR3 is TGCGCCAGTAGTACACAGGGGACCCCGGCTGAAGCTTTCTTT. This sequence encodes CASSTQGTPAEAFF.

The genes are TRBV7-2 and TRBJ1-5; no firm D call. V lost 4 bases to trimming and J lost 6 bases, with 16 bases between them. From germline, CDR1 is SGHTA and CDR2 FQGNSA. The CDR3 spans 15 residues. The CDR3 loop reads CASSSNSGIGQPQHF. CDR3 coding DNA: TGTGCCAGCAGCTCTAATTCGGGAATAGGTCAGCCCCAGCATTTT.

This rearrangement joins TRBV2 to TRBJ2-5, with 9 positions matching TRBD1. The V gene end was trimmed by 5 bases and the J gene end by 2 bases; junction bases not matched to a gene: 3. The CDR3 is 14 residues long. Germline CDR1 reads SNHLY; CDR2 reads FYNNEI. The CDR3 reads CASSYRGQQETQYF. The CDR3 DNA reads TGTGCCAGCAGTTACAGGGGGCAGCAAGAGACCCAGTACTTC.

The chain joins TRBV4-1 to TRBJ2-5; TRBD2 agrees at 13 bases. V shed 4 bases and J 2 bases; nucleotides not matched to a gene: 10. The germline CDR1 and CDR2 sequences are MGHRA and YSYEKL. The CDR3 has 18 amino acids. The CDR3 DNA sequence: TGCGCCAGCAGCCGCCTGGGACTAGCGGGAATACGACAAGAGACCCAGTACTTC. Its translation: CASSRLGLAGIRQETQYF.

The chain combines TRBV4-1 with TRBJ2-5; 10 bases are a match to TRBD2. The germline V gene encodes CDR1 MGHRA and CDR2 YSYEKL. Trimming removed 4 bases from V and 2 bases from J; junction bases left unmatched: 13. There are 18 residues in the CDR3. The CDR3: CASSPGPLAGVTQETQYF. As DNA, the CDR3 is TGCGCCAGCAGCCCCGGACCCCTAGCGGGGGTGACACAAGAGACCCAGTACTTC.

This chain connects TRBV2 to TRBJ2-7, with 8 bases that match TRBD2. Germline V gives CDR1 SNHLY, CDR2 FYNNEI. Unmatched junction bases numbered 3, after V lost 3 bases and J lost 2 bases. The CDR3 sequence is 14 residues long. Here the CDR3 reads CASSETSVAYEQYF. The CDR3 DNA is TGTGCCAGCAGTGAGACTAGCGTAGCCTACGAGCAGTACTTC.

The V call is TRBV7-8, the J call TRBJ2-5; 9 bases are a match to TRBD2. Trimming took 6 bases from V and 1 from J; bases not matched to a gene: 6. Germline loops: CDR1 SGHVS, CDR2 FQNEAQ. CDR3 length equals 15 residues. The CDR3 coding sequence is TGTGCCAGCAGTCGACTAGCGGAGAGCCAAGAGACCCAGTACTTC. Protein sequence: CASSRLAESQETQYF.

This clone was detected only once. The J gene is TRBJ2-7, the V gene TRBV5-5; 9 positions match TRBD1. Germline-derived CDR1 and CDR2 are SGHKS and YYEKEE (reference sequence). Unmatched junction bases numbered 11, after V lost 3 bases and J lost 4 bases. CDR3 length equals 16 residues. The CDR3 sequence is CASSYRGQGSLYEQYF. CDR3 in DNA: TGTGCCAGCAGCTACCGCGGACAGGGGAGCCTGTACGAGCAGTACTTC.

This chain links TRBV10-2 with TRBJ1-6, with a weak D call TRBD1 (5 bases). Germline values: CDR1 WSHSY, CDR2 SAAADI. This CDR3 spans 13 amino acids. Trimming removed 8 bases at V and 9 bases at J, with 14 bases between. The CDR3 loop reads CASALGRGSPLHF. The CDR3, as DNA: TGCGCCAGCGCTTTAGGGAGGGGTTCACCCCTCCACTTT.

The chain links TRBV28 to TRBJ1-2; 7 nucleotides line up with TRBD1. The V and J ends lost 6 bases and 0 bases, in that order; junction bases with no gene match: 7. The CDR3 length is 15 residues. Looked up from germline, CDR1 is MDHEN and CDR2 is SYDVKM. Written as DNA, the CDR3 is TGTGCCAGCAGGGACGGGACAGAAGCTAACTATGGCTACACCTTC. Protein: CASRDGTEANYGYTF.

The CDR3: CASSSTGSGEQYF. CDR3 nucleotides: TGCGCCAGCAGCTCAACAGGGAGCGGCGAGCAGTACTTC. V usage is TRBV5-1 and J usage is TRBJ2-7; D might be TRBD1 (6 bases). The CDR3 totals 13 residues. Trimming took off 3 bases at V and 6 bases at J, with 13 bases between the two ends. The germline gives CDR1 SGHRS, CDR2 YFSETQ.

V and J are TRBV9 and TRBJ2-1; 8 nucleotides agree with TRBD2. The CDR3 totals 18 residues. V gave up 0 bases and J gave up 7 bases; unmatched junction bases: 15. Germline loops: CDR1 SGDLS, CDR2 YYNGEE. CDR3 coding DNA: TGTGCCAGCAGCGTAGATTCCAGCGGGGGCTCTGGGTGGAATGAGCAGTTCTTC. Its protein product is CASSVDSSGGSGWNEQFF.

V is TRBV4-1 and J is TRBJ2-1, with TRBD2 matching 8 bases. The junction had 8 bases not matched to a gene; V was cut back by 2 bases and J by 2 bases. Germline-derived CDR1 and CDR2 are MGHRA and YSYEKL. CDR3 size: 17 residues. The CDR3 nucleotides read TGCGCCAGCAGCCAATCAACGACTAGCGAAGCCTACAATGAGCAGTTCTTC. Protein sequence: CASSQSTTSEAYNEQFF.

The chain couples TRBV18 to TRBJ1-6, with 7 bases identical to TRBD1. Germline values: CDR1 KGHSH, CDR2 LQKENI. CDR3 length: 14 residues. V was pared by 3 bases and J by 9 bases, with 5 bases of the junction left unmatched. The CDR3 spells CASSPGTVSSPLHF. The DNA of the CDR3 is TGTGCCAGCTCACCTGGGACAGTTAGTTCACCCCTCCACTTT.

V and J are TRBV3-1 (or the pseudogene TRBV3-2) and TRBJ1-2, with D perhaps TRBD1 (6 bases). Germline values: CDR1 LGHDT, CDR2 YNNKEL (reference sequence). The CDR3 is 15 amino acids. Trimming took 1 base from V and 6 from J, leaving 15 bases between them. The CDR3 sequence: CASSQATTGRDGYTF. The CDR3 bases are TGTGCCAGCAGCCAAGCCACCACAGGGAGGGATGGCTACACCTTC.

The chain has TRBV10-3 and TRBJ1-2; D gene uncertain. CDR3 length equals 14 residues. Germline assignment: CDR1 ENHRY and CDR2 SYGVKD. Trimming stripped 0 bases from V and 0 bases from J, with 5 bases between. The CDR3 coding sequence is TGTGCCATCAGTGAGTCGGCTTCTAACTATGGCTACACCTTC. It is translated as CAISESASNYGYTF.

This clone was recorded once. The chain combines TRBV30 with TRBJ2-2; 12 bases line up with TRBD2. The CDR3 runs to 15 residues. J gave up 6 bases and V 5 bases, and 7 bases lay outside the gene matches. The germline V gene encodes CDR1 GTSNPN and CDR2 SVGIG (reference sequence). As DNA, the CDR3 is TGTGCCTGGGAGAGACTAGCGGGAGTTCCCGGGGAGCTGTTTTTT. It yields the protein CAWERLAGVPGELFF.

The rearrangement uses TRBV6-6 and TRBJ1-5; maybe TRBD1 (5 bases). This CDR3 region has 13 residues. Germline values: CDR1 MNHNY, CDR2 SVGAGI (reference sequence). Trimming took 2 bases from V and 4 from J, leaving 6 bases between them. In nucleotides, the CDR3 is TGTGCCAGCAGTTACGGGGGGAATCAGCCCCAGCATTTT. Amino acid sequence: CASSYGGNQPQHF.

The chain joins TRBV18 to TRBJ1-1; TRBD1 is a possible D gene (5 bases). Trimming shortened V by 8 bases and J by 6 bases, and 16 bases separated the two germline ends. The CDR3 totals 13 residues. Looked up from germline, CDR1 is KGHSH and CDR2 is LQKENI. The CDR3 DNA reads as TGTGCCAGCACTGAGGGACTGGTGGCTGAAGCTTTCTTT. Its translation: CASTEGLVAEAFF.

The J gene is TRBJ1-2, the V gene TRBV27; 12 nucleotides match TRBD1. The V gene's germline CDR1 is MNHEY and CDR2 SMNVEV (reference sequence). This CDR3 is 14 amino acids long. The V gene end was trimmed by 6 bases and the J gene end by 4 bases; junction bases not matched to a gene: 3. CDR3 sequence reads: CASRGTGGSYGYTF. The CDR3 region has the DNA TGTGCCAGCAGGGGGACAGGGGGCAGCTATGGCTACACCTTC.

The genes are TRBV27 and TRBJ2-3; a weak D match, TRBD1 (6 bases). CDR3 size: 14 residues. Trimming took off 6 bases at V and 3 bases at J, with 13 bases between the two ends. The germline V gene encodes CDR1 MNHEY and CDR2 SMNVEV (reference sequence). CDR3 sequence: CASRLTGWTDTQYF. CDR3 nucleotides: TGTGCCAGCAGGCTGACAGGTTGGACAGATACGCAGTATTTT.

V gene TRBV18 combines with J gene TRBJ1-5; D is possibly TRBD1 (5 bases). The CDR3 loop spans 16 amino acids. V lost 0 bases, J lost 5 bases, and 14 bases lay in between. Germline-derived CDR1 and CDR2 are KGHSH and LQKENI. The CDR3 sequence is CASSPPGRDPYQPQHF. The CDR3 DNA reads TGTGCCAGCTCACCACCCGGCAGGGATCCCTATCAGCCCCAGCATTTT.